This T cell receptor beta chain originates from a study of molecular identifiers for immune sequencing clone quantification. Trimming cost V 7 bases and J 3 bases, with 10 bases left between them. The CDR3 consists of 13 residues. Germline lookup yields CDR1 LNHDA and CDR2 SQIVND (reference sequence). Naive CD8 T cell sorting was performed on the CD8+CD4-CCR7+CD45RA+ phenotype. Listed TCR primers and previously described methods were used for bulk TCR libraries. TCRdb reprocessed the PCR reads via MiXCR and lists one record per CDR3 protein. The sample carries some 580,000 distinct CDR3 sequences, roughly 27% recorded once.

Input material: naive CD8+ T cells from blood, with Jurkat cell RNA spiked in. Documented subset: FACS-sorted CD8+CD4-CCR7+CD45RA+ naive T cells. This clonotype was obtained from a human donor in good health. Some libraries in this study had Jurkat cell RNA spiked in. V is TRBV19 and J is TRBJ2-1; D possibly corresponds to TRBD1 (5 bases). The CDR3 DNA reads TGTGCCAGTACCCGTGACAGCTACAATGAGCAGTTCTTC. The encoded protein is CASTRDSYNEQFF. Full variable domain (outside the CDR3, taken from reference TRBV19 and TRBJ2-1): DGGITQSPKYLFRKEGQNVTLSCEQNLNHDAMYWYRQDPGQGLRLIYYSQIVNDFQKGDIAEGYSVSREKKESFPLTVTSAQKNPTAFYLCASTRDSYNEQFFGPGTRLTVL.